The clone carrying this T cell receptor (beta chain) was found a few times. The antigen is undetermined. The germline V and J ends were trimmed by 3 bases and 6 bases, with 15 bases remaining between them. In germline, CDR1 is MNHEY, CDR2 SMNVEV (reference sequence). The CDR3 has 14 residues. Unique molecular identifiers were incorporated into the prepared TCRbeta library. TCRdb reprocessed the PCR reads with MiXCR, giving one entry per CDR3 protein. The table shows some 80,000 distinct CDR3 sequences, with 15% to 20% occurring only once. The data belong to a study of T-cell reconstitution after alpha-beta-depleted transplantation in children. Overall study results and limits: Approximately two months post-transplant, alpha-beta T cells reportedly originated from several hundred expanded graft clones. Hyperexpanded clones declined; after one year, newly produced T cells mostly supplied diversity. Day-60 TCRbeta diversity that was high in some patients was derived from surviving recipient T cells and thymic progenitors.

This clonotype was sampled from a male patient between 2 and 15 years old who had a stem cell transplant for acute lymphoblastic leukemia, so the T cells may come from the graft donor. Sequenced material: PBMCs, mostly from graft donor cells, taken 360 days after TCRalphabeta/CD19-depleted stem cell transplant. The chain has TRBV27 and TRBJ2-7; possible D gene TRBD1, 6 bases. The CDR3 reads CASSLAGAQAEQYF. CDR3 nucleotides: TGTGCCAGCAGTTTGGCAGGGGCGCAGGCCGAGCAGTACTTC.